This TCR beta chain was captured by sequencing in a study of blood T cell repertoires in COVID-19. Germline loops: CDR1 MDHEN, CDR2 SYDVKM. The CDR3 runs to 15 residues. Germline trimming cut 5 bases from V and 10 bases from J; bases unmatched to any gene: 11. Clones were read by immunoSEQ multiplex PCR, and TCRdb kept only the in-frame ones, dropping some. The repertoire holds around 280,000 clones, with 90% as singletons. The sample consisted of PBMCs or T cells enriched from blood (not recorded which). The receptor was isolated from a woman under 30 with acute COVID-19. V is TRBV28 and J is TRBJ2-4, with TRBD1 matching 10 bases. The CDR3, as DNA: TGTGCCAGCAGTCCACAGACAGGGGGCGGCTGGATTCAGTACTTC. Translating gives CASSPQTGGGWIQYF.